The rows below give T cell receptor beta chains drawn from one sample of a study of blood T cell repertoires in COVID-19. Method: immunoSEQ multiplex PCR; TCRdb's copy keeps in-frame clones and lacks some. The table includes about 140,000 clones, around nine tenths detected once. The sequenced material came from peripheral blood. Receptors were obtained from a woman aged 45-65 years with active or convalescent COVID-19. Both conserved end residues are part of each CDR3. The D gene is left open where the match is weak. Clone sizes are given selectively: once, few, many, or a class where the clone is expanded.

V: TRBV28
D: TRBD1
size: .
J: TRBJ1-1
DNA: TGTGCCAGCAGTTCGGACAGGGTAAAAGTCACTGAAGCTTTCTTT
CDR3: CASSSDRVKVTEAFF

V: TRBV5-1
D: .
size: .
J: TRBJ1-2
DNA: TGCGCCAGCAGCGAGGCGGTGAACTATGGCTACACCTTC
CDR3: CASSEAVNYGYTF

V: TRBV23-1
D: .
size: .
J: TRBJ1-2
DNA: TGCGCCAGCAGTCCCCCGAAACCCATTCAGGGCTACACCTTC
CDR3: CASSPPKPIQGYTF

V: TRBV7-8
D: .
size: .
J: TRBJ1-4
DNA: TGTGCCAGCAGCTTATCCACAGGGATTAATGAAAAACTGTTTTTT
CDR3: CASSLSTGINEKLFF

V: TRBV27
D: .
size: .
J: TRBJ1-1
DNA: TGTGCCAGCAGGTCCACAGTGAACACTGAAGCTTTCTTT
CDR3: CASRSTVNTEAFF

V: TRBV30
D: TRBD1
size: .
J: TRBJ2-7
DNA: TGTGCCTGGAGTGGGGGACAGGGGTACGAGCAGTACTTC
CDR3: CAWSGGQGYEQYF

V: TRBV7-3
D: .
size: .
J: TRBJ2-4
DNA: TGTGCCAGCAGCGAAGACGGGGGAGGCATTCAGTACTTC
CDR3: CASSEDGGGIQYF

V: TRBV9
D: TRBD1
size: .
J: TRBJ1-1
DNA: TGTGCCAGCAGCCCTCGGACAGGGAAGAACACTGAAGCTTTCTTT
CDR3: CASSPRTGKNTEAFF

V: TRBV14
D: TRBD2
size: .
J: TRBJ2-2
DNA: TGTGCCAGCAGCCACTGGAAGACTAGCGGGAGCACCGGGGAGCTGTTTTTT
CDR3: CASSHWKTSGSTGELFF

V: TRBV11-2
D: TRBD1
size: .
J: TRBJ2-7
DNA: TGTGCCAGCCGGAAACCTGGGACAGGGAATACCTACGAGCAGTACTTC
CDR3: CASRKPGTGNTYEQYF

V: TRBV5-1
D: TRBD1
size: .
J: TRBJ2-1
DNA: TGCGCCAGCATCCTCGGGACAGGGCAAGGAATATACAATGAGCAGTTCTTC
CDR3: CASILGTGQGIYNEQFF

V: TRBV6-6
D: .
size: .
J: TRBJ1-5
DNA: TGTGCCAGCAGCTCCGACGGGATTAGCAATCAGCCCCAGCATTTT
CDR3: CASSSDGISNQPQHF

V: TRBV20-1
D: TRBD2
size: once
J: TRBJ2-7
DNA: TGCAGTGCTAGTGGGACTAGCGGGCAAAGTTCCTACGAGCAGTACTTC
CDR3: CSASGTSGQSSYEQYF

V: TRBV7-2
D: .
size: .
J: TRBJ2-5
DNA: TGTGCCAGCAGCTTAGGGGTTAGAAAGGAGGGGACAGAGACCCAGTACTTC
CDR3: CASSLGVRKEGTETQYF

V: TRBV19
D: TRBD2
size: .
J: TRBJ2-3
DNA: TGTGCCAGTAGTGCGAGAGCGGGACGGACAGATACGCAGTATTTT
CDR3: CASSARAGRTDTQYF

V: TRBV4-2
D: TRBD2
size: .
J: TRBJ2-2
DNA: TGTGCCAGCAGCCCAGGGCCCCTAGCGGGAGCCGGGGAGCTGTTTTTT
CDR3: CASSPGPLAGAGELFF

V: TRBV27
D: .
size: .
J: TRBJ2-6
DNA: TGTGCCAGCAGTTTATCCCTGGACAGTCGAGCTGGGGCCAACGTCCTGACTTTC
CDR3: CASSLSLDSRAGANVLTF

V: TRBV5-6
D: .
size: .
J: TRBJ1-2
DNA: TGTGCCAGCAGCCCCCTGGTACGGGACACTCTCTATGGCTACACCTTC
CDR3: CASSPLVRDTLYGYTF

V: TRBV12-3/TRBV12-4
D: .
size: .
J: TRBJ2-1
DNA: TGTGCCAGCAGTTCAAATAATGAGCAGTTCTTC
CDR3: CASSSNNEQFF

V: TRBV27
D: .
size: .
J: TRBJ2-1
DNA: TGTGCCAGCAGCCAATGGGCGGGCTCCTACAATGAGCAGTTCTTC
CDR3: CASSQWAGSYNEQFF

V: TRBV15
D: .
size: .
J: TRBJ2-2
DNA: TGTGCCACCAGCAGAGAAAGCGTTGCCGGGGAGCTGTTTTTT
CDR3: CATSRESVAGELFF

V: TRBV3-1/TRBV3-2
D: TRBD1
size: many
J: TRBJ2-5
DNA: TGTGCCAGCAGCCAAGTGACAGGGGGAGAGACTTCACAAGAGACCCAGTACTTC
CDR3: CASSQVTGGETSQETQYF

V: TRBV5-1
D: TRBD1
size: .
J: TRBJ2-1
DNA: TGCGCCAGCAGCTTCCAGGACAGGGGCTACAATGAGCAGTTCTTC
CDR3: CASSFQDRGYNEQFF

V: TRBV20-1
D: TRBD1
size: .
J: TRBJ1-2
DNA: TGCAGTGCTGCCAGGGGGGATGGCTACACCTTC
CDR3: CSAARGDGYTF

V: TRBV7-3
D: TRBD2
size: .
J: TRBJ2-3
DNA: TGTGCCAGCAGCTTAAGGGGGGGACTAGCGGGAGGAACAGATACGCAGTATTTT
CDR3: CASSLRGGLAGGTDTQYF

V: TRBV27
D: .
size: .
J: TRBJ2-5
DNA: TGTGCCAGCAGTTTATCGCAGGGAAAGACCCAGTACTTC
CDR3: CASSLSQGKTQYF

V: TRBV5-1
D: .
size: .
J: TRBJ2-7
DNA: TGCGCCAGCAGCTTGGCTCTTTCCGGCGAGCAGTACTTC
CDR3: CASSLALSGEQYF

V: TRBV7-2
D: .
size: .
J: TRBJ1-2
DNA: TGTGCCAGCAGCTTAGTCAGGAGGGGGGGCGGCTACACCTTC
CDR3: CASSLVRRGGGYTF

V: TRBV6-5
D: .
size: once
J: TRBJ2-2
DNA: TGTGCCGTCCGGGACACCCCCGGGGAGCTGTTTTTT
CDR3: CAVRDTPGELFF

V: TRBV11-2
D: .
size: .
J: TRBJ1-2
DNA: TGTGCCAGCAGCTTACGACAGGAACTTGGCTACACCTTC
CDR3: CASSLRQELGYTF

V: TRBV7-9
D: TRBD2
size: .
J: TRBJ2-1
DNA: TGTGCCAGCAGTTTGCGCGGGGGTGTTAATGAGCAGTTCTTC
CDR3: CASSLRGGVNEQFF

V: TRBV3-1/TRBV3-2
D: .
size: .
J: TRBJ2-7
DNA: TGTGCCAGCAGCCCACAGGCGACGGTGGGGCCCTACGAGCAGTACTTC
CDR3: CASSPQATVGPYEQYF

V: TRBV6-2/TRBV6-3
D: .
size: .
J: TRBJ2-5
DNA: TGTGCCAGCAGTTCGCTGGTCGGGATACAAGTTGTAGAGACCCAGTACTTC
CDR3: CASSSLVGIQVVETQYF

V: TRBV6-5
D: .
size: .
J: TRBJ2-5
DNA: TGTGCCAGCAGTTACTCCAGGGGGCGGGGGGAGACCCAGTACTTC
CDR3: CASSYSRGRGETQYF

V: TRBV28
D: TRBD2
size: .
J: TRBJ2-3
DNA: TGTGCCAGCAGTCGAGCGGGACCCGGGGATACGCAGTATTTT
CDR3: CASSRAGPGDTQYF

V: TRBV19
D: .
size: .
J: TRBJ1-1
DNA: TGTGCCAGTAATGTAGGGGCTGGGATGAACACTGAAGCTTTCTTT
CDR3: CASNVGAGMNTEAFF

V: TRBV7-3
D: .
size: .
J: TRBJ2-1
DNA: TGTGCCAGCAGCTTTAGCTCGGAAGGTGAGCAGTTCTTC
CDR3: CASSFSSEGEQFF

V: TRBV7-3
D: .
size: .
J: TRBJ1-1
DNA: TGTGCCAGCAGCTTAACCCAAAACACTGAAGCTTTCTTT
CDR3: CASSLTQNTEAFF

V: TRBV6-2/TRBV6-3
D: TRBD1
size: .
J: TRBJ1-2
DNA: TGTGCCAGCAGTTACTCGAGGACAGGGGGAACTTATGGCTACACCTTC
CDR3: CASSYSRTGGTYGYTF

V: TRBV6-6
D: TRBD2
size: .
J: TRBJ2-2
DNA: TGTGCCAGCAGGAGGGAGGGCGGGAGTAACACCGGGGAGCTGTTTTTT
CDR3: CASRREGGSNTGELFF

V: TRBV5-1
D: TRBD1
size: .
J: TRBJ1-6
DNA: TGCGCCAGCAGCTTGGGGGCCACAGGGGGGTATAATTCACCCCTCCACTTT
CDR3: CASSLGATGGYNSPLHF

V: TRBV9
D: TRBD1
size: once
J: TRBJ2-1
DNA: TGTGCCAGCAGTACAGGGGGCTACAATGAGCAGTTCTTC
CDR3: CASSTGGYNEQFF

V: TRBV2
D: .
size: once
J: TRBJ1-2
DNA: TGTGCCAGCAGTCCCAACCGCGGGCCCAACGGTGGGGGCTACACCTTC
CDR3: CASSPNRGPNGGGYTF

V: TRBV12-3/TRBV12-4
D: .
size: .
J: TRBJ1-2
DNA: TGTGCCAGCAGTTTACAGAACTATGGCTACACCTTC
CDR3: CASSLQNYGYTF

V: TRBV29-1
D: .
size: .
J: TRBJ2-7
DNA: TGCAGCGTTGACCTCAGGGGCGACGAGCAGTACTTC
CDR3: CSVDLRGDEQYF

V: TRBV28
D: .
size: few
J: TRBJ1-6
DNA: TGTGCCAGCAGTTTTGCGGCAGATCTTAATTCACCCCTCCACTTT
CDR3: CASSFAADLNSPLHF

V: TRBV29-1
D: .
size: .
J: TRBJ2-7
DNA: TGCAGCGTCGGAAGGGGCTCCTACGAGCAGTACTTC
CDR3: CSVGRGSYEQYF

V: TRBV7-2
D: .
size: .
J: TRBJ1-1
DNA: TGTGCCAGCAGCTTGGGGAACAAGGGGGCTGAAGCTTTCTTT
CDR3: CASSLGNKGAEAFF

V: TRBV7-3
D: TRBD1
size: .
J: TRBJ2-1
DNA: TGTGCCAGCAGCTTGAACAGGGGGAATGAGCAGTTCTTC
CDR3: CASSLNRGNEQFF

V: TRBV4-3
D: .
size: .
J: TRBJ2-7
DNA: TGCGCCAGCATATACGAGCAGTACTTC
CDR3: CASIYEQYF

V: TRBV10-1
D: TRBD2
size: once
J: TRBJ2-1
DNA: TGCGCCAGCAGTGAGACGAGCGGGGGGCCCCACAATGAGCAGTTCTTC
CDR3: CASSETSGGPHNEQFF

V: TRBV9
D: TRBD1
size: .
J: TRBJ1-2
DNA: TGTGCCAGCAGCCGCCAGGGGGCAAACTATGGCTACACCTTC
CDR3: CASSRQGANYGYTF

V: TRBV18
D: .
size: .
J: TRBJ2-3
DNA: TGTGCCAGCTCACCAGACGGGGATACGCAGTATTTT
CDR3: CASSPDGDTQYF

V: TRBV6-5
D: TRBD1
size: .
J: TRBJ1-4
DNA: TGTGCCAGCAGTTACGTCCCGACAGGGGGTAATGAAAAACTGTTTTTT
CDR3: CASSYVPTGGNEKLFF

V: TRBV28
D: TRBD1
size: .
J: TRBJ1-2
DNA: TGTGCCAGCAGTCCCTTTGATCTTGCCGGGACAGCCAACTATGGCTACACCTTC
CDR3: CASSPFDLAGTANYGYTF

V: TRBV28
D: TRBD1
size: few
J: TRBJ1-5
DNA: TGTGCCAGCACGCAGGGGGGCAGCAATCAGCCCCAGCATTTT
CDR3: CASTQGGSNQPQHF